This T cell receptor (beta chain) was identified in a study of STAT3 mutations in large granular lymphocyte leukemia. Regarding the study as a whole: Every T-cell large granular lymphocyte leukemia patient had at least one immunodominant TCR beta clonotype.

Remarks on this clone: What it recognizes is unknown.

V lost 6 bases to trimming and J lost 5 bases; unmatched junction nucleotides: 4. Germline V gene sequence: CDR1 SQVTM, CDR2 ANQGSEA. CDR3 length: 12 residues. TCRbeta libraries averaged about 40,773 productive templates per sample. Generated by immunoSEQ multiplex PCR, the TCRdb table keeps only in-frame clones and is missing some. Among approximately 31,000 clones, approximately 83% were seen once, and the ten largest hold 10% to 15%. This chain links TRBV29-1 with TRBJ2-5, with TRBD2 matching over 9 bases. Specimen: peripheral blood mononuclear cells. The TCR originated in a man in his fifties or sixties with T-cell large granular lymphocyte leukemia. Some clones in this sample may be carry-over from other donors' samples. DNA of the CDR3: TGCAGCGTCGGACTAGCGACGGAGACCCAGTACTTC. It encodes CSVGLATETQYF.